The 9 T cell receptor beta chains given below trace back to one sample, sequenced in a study of control samples from healthy donors and cancer patients. The protocol was immunoSEQ multiplex PCR, while the TCRdb copy is restricted to in-frame clones and leaves out a portion. Of around 110,000 clones listed, nearly 95% were seen once; the top ten hold 2.6%. The sequencing sample was made of blood. The receptors derive from a man aged 30 to 39 in good health.

The chain combines TRBV7-5 with TRBJ2-1; TRBD1 is taken as the D call from the table, unchecked against the DNA. TRBV7-5 is reported as a pseudogene. This CDR3 region has 15 residues. CDR3 sequence: CARSPGQGNLGEQFF. The CDR3 DNA reads TGTGCCAGAAGCCCGGGACAGGGGAATCTCGGTGAGCAGTTCTTC.

This rearrangement joins TRBV5-6 to TRBJ2-5; a possible D gene is TRBD2 (6 bases). The CDR3 spans 14 residues. V was cut by 7 bases and J by 5 bases, with 18 bases left in between. The germline V gene has CDR1 SGHDT and CDR2 YYEEEE. The CDR3 sequence: CASWDRGREETQYF. The CDR3 DNA is TGTGCCAGCTGGGACCGGGGGAGAGAGGAGACCCAGTACTTC. Complete variable domain (other parts from reference TRBV5-6 and TRBJ2-5): DAGVTQSPTHLIKTRGQQVTLRCSPKSGHDTVSWYQQALGQGPQFIFQYYEEEERQRGNFPDRFSGHQFPNYSSELNVNALLLGDSALYLCASWDRGREETQYFGPGTRLLVL.

The rearrangement uses TRBV28 and TRBJ2-1; no clear D gene. V shed 6 bases and J shed 8 bases, with 14 bases lying between them. Per germline, CDR1 MDHEN and CDR2 SYDVKM. There are 13 residues in the CDR3. The CDR3 DNA is TGTGCCAGCAGCCCCAAAGAATCCGATGAGCAGTTCTTC. It specifies CASSPKESDEQFF.

The genes are TRBV11-2 and TRBJ2-2; 7 bases match TRBD2. This CDR3 has 14 residues. V lost 5 bases to trimming and J lost 8 bases; unmatched junction nucleotides: 8. CDR1 is SGHAT and CDR2 is FQNNGV in the germline V gene. CDR3 DNA sequence: TGTGCCAGCAGCGACCGCGGGGGAGTAGGGGAGCTGTTTTTT. Encoded protein: CASSDRGGVGELFF.

V usage is TRBV10-1 and J usage is TRBJ2-1, with D possibly TRBD1 on 5 matching bases. There are 15 residues in the CDR3. Trimming took off 2 bases at V and 2 bases at J, with 10 bases between the two ends. Germline CDR1 is WNHNN and CDR2 is SYGVQD (reference sequence). Here the CDR3 reads CASSEKGHPYNEQFF. CDR3 sequence (DNA): TGCGCCAGCAGTGAGAAAGGACATCCCTACAATGAGCAGTTCTTC.

The V and J genes are TRBV28 and TRBJ1-1; no clear D. The length of the CDR3 is 11 residues. Trimming shortened V by 8 bases and J by 6 bases, and 10 bases separated the two germline ends. The germline gives CDR1 MDHEN, CDR2 SYDVKM. The CDR3 loop is CASSWRSEAFF. The DNA of the CDR3 is TGTGCCAGCTCCTGGCGGTCTGAAGCTTTCTTT.

The V call is TRBV24-1, the J call TRBJ2-3, with D unclear. Trimming shortened V by 4 bases and J by 1 base, and 14 bases separated the two germline ends. The CDR3 totals 16 residues. The V gene's germline CDR1 is KGHDR and CDR2 SFDVKD. This CDR3 reads CATSDSRRPGTDTQYF. DNA for the CDR3: TGTGCCACCAGTGACTCACGACGCCCGGGCACAGATACGCAGTATTTT.

The rearrangement links TRBV28 to TRBJ2-3, with 7 bases identical to TRBD1. The ends lost 3 bases at V and 3 bases at J; junction bases unmatched: 9. Germline assignment: CDR1 MDHEN and CDR2 SYDVKM. The CDR3 loop spans 16 amino acids. The CDR3: CASSFTGVMNTDTQYF. The CDR3 DNA is TGTGCCAGCAGTTTCACAGGGGTTATGAATACAGATACGCAGTATTTT.

The chain links TRBV27 to TRBJ1-5; weak D call: TRBD1 (6 bases). The CDR3 spans 14 residues. Germline values: CDR1 MNHEY, CDR2 SMNVEV (reference sequence). Trimming pared 5 bases from V and 5 bases from J, leaving 13 bases between. CDR3 DNA: TGTGCCAGCAGTGTAGGACAGTGGCATCAGCCCCAGCATTTT. Translation gives CASSVGQWHQPQHF.